This T cell receptor (beta chain) was recovered during a study of Tregs in tolerant kidney transplant recipients. Study as a whole: The nonmyeloablative bone marrow transplants came from related graft donors, with transient mixed chimerism.

Findings and caveats of the study: Some patients' samples used different primers over time, so nucleotide sequences weren't comparable.

Clones were read by immunoSEQ multiplex PCR, and TCRdb kept only the in-frame ones, dropping some. The sample lists roughly 64,000 clones, about 98% occurring once. Thawed PBMCs were FACS-sorted into unstimulated CD4+CD25+CD127- regulatory T cells, CD4+CD25- non-regulatory cells, CD4 and CD8 cells. Looked up from germline, CDR1 is SGHNT and CDR2 is YYREEE (reference sequence). V dropped 10 bases and J dropped 8; count of bases not matched to a gene: 12. The CDR3 is 14 residues long. With respect to this clone: As yet, its antigen is unknown.

Here the sequenced sample was Tregs from blood, taken before the transplant. The TCR originated in a human donor who received a combined kidney and bone marrow transplant. The rearrangement uses TRBV5-4 and TRBJ2-1; the match to TRBD2 covers 10 bases. CDR3 coding DNA: TGTGCCGCGGGAAAGCGGGAGGGCCACCATGAGCAGTTCTTC. The encoded protein is CAAGKREGHHEQFF. Together with reference TRBV5-4 and TRBJ2-1, the CDR3 gives the full variable domain: ETGVTQSPTHLIKTRGQQVTLRCSSQSGHNTVSWYQQALGQGPQFIFQYYREEENGRGNFPPRFSGLQFPNYSSELNVNALELDDSALYLCAAGKREGHHEQFFGPGTRLTVL.